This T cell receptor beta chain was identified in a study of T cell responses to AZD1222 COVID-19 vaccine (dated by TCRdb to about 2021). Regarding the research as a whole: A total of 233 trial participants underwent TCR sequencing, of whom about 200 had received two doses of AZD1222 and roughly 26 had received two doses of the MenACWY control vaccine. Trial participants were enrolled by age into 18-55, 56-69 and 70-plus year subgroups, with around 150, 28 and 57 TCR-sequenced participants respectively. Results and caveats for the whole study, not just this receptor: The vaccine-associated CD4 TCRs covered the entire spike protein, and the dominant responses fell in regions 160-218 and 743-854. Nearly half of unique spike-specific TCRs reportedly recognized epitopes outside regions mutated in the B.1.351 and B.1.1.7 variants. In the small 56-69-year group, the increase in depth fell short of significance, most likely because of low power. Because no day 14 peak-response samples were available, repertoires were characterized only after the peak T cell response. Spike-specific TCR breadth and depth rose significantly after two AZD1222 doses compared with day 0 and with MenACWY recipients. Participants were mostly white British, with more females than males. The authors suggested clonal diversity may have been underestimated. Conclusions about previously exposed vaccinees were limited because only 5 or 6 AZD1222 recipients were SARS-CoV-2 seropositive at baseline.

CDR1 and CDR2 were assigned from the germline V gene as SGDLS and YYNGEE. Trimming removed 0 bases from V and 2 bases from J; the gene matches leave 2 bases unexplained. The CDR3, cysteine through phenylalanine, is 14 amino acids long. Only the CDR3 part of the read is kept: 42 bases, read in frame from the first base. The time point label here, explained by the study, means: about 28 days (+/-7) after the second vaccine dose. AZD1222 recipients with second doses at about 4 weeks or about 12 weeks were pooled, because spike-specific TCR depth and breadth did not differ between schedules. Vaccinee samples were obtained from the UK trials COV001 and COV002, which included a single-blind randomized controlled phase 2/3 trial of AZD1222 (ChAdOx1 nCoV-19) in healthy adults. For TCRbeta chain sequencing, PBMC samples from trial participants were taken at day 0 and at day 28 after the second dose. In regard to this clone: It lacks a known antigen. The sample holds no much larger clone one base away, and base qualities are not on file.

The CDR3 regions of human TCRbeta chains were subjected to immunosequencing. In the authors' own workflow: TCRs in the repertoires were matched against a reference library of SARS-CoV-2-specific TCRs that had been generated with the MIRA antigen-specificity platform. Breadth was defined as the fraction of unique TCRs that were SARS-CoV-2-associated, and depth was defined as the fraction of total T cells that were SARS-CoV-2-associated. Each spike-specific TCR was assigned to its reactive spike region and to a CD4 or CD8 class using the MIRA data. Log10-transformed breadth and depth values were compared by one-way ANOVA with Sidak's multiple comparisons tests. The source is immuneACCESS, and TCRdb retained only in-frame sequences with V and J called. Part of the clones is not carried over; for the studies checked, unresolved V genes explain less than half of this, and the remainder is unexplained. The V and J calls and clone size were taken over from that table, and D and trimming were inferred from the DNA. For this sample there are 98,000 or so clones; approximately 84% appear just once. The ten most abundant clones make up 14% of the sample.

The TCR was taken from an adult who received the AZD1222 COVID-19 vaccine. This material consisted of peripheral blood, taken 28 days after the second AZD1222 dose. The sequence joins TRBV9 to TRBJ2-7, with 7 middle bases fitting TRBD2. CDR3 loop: CASSVGGGTYEQYF. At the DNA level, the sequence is TGTGCCAGCAGCGTAGGGGGGGGTACCTACGAGCAGTACTTC.